The source of this T cell receptor beta chain is a study of blood T cells in healthy people across ages. Study information: About one barcoded beta molecule per two T cells came from capture by template switching.

On this clonotype itself: Its antigen is still unknown.

The CDR3 length is 15 residues. V was clipped by 1 base and J by 1 base; unmatched bases: 2. Germline CDR1 is LGHNA and CDR2 is YSLEER. For the second PCR, which ran for about 7 to 12 cycles, a sample-barcoded 5' primer and a J-beta primer mix were used. TCRdb analysed the 5' RACE reads with MiXCR anew, one entry per CDR3 protein. The table records about a million distinct CDR3 sequences, around two fifths of them present only once. The study, taken as a whole, reports: Higher diversity and more naive CD4+ cells were features of long-lived donors, compared to aged donors.

Isolation recovered at least 6.5 million PBMCs from every sample. The sequencing input was blood. The chain uses TRBV4-3 and TRBJ2-3, with TRBD2 matching over 7 bases. The clonotype was recovered from a young man in good health. DNA of the CDR3: TGCGCCAGCAGCCAAGCTAGCGGACGCACAGATACGCAGTATTTT. Protein product: CASSQASGRTDTQYF.